The 30 T cell receptor beta chains reported below all come from one sample, sequenced in a study of graft-versus-host responses after intestinal transplantation. Antigens of these TCRs are unknown. TCRdb's table, derived via immunoSEQ multiplex PCR, lists solely in-frame clones and lacks some. The repertoire consists of about 70,000 clones, with about 92% occurring once and the leading ten covering roughly 1.3%. This specimen was unstimulated CD8+ T cells sorted from spleen or lymph node cells, taken before intestinal transplant. The source is a human donor who received an intestinal transplant.

V usage is TRBV4-2 and J usage is TRBJ2-7; D is unresolved. Trimming removed 0 bases at V and 5 bases at J, with 14 bases between. Per germline, CDR1 LGHNA and CDR2 YNFKEQ. The CDR3 runs 15 residues. The chain's CDR3 is CASSQDGPPGNEQYF. The CDR3 bases are TGTGCCAGCAGCCAAGATGGGCCCCCAGGTAACGAGCAGTACTTC.

The V gene is TRBV2, the J gene TRBJ1-2; D is ambiguous. CDR3 length: 14 amino acids. The V end was cut by 3 bases, the J end by 4 bases, with 12 bases between. Germline V gene sequence: CDR1 SNHLY, CDR2 FYNNEI. In DNA form, the CDR3 reads TGTGCCAGCAGTGAGGGAGGGAGCCCCTATGGCTACACCTTC. This codes for CASSEGGSPYGYTF.

The V call is TRBV4-1, the J call TRBJ2-2; possible D gene TRBD1, 6 bases. Trimming removed 4 bases from V and 6 bases from J, with 12 bases in between. Germline V CDR1 and CDR2: MGHRA, YSYEKL. The CDR3 sequence is 14 residues long. The CDR3 region is CASSPPTGSGELFF. CDR3 sequence (DNA): TGCGCCAGCAGCCCTCCGACAGGTTCCGGGGAGCTGTTTTTT.

This chain uses TRBV10-1 with TRBJ1-2, with a tentative D call TRBD1 (5 bases). Germline CDR1 reads WNHNN; CDR2 reads SYGVQD (reference sequence). Trimming shortened V by 6 bases and J by 2 bases, and 10 bases separated the two germline ends. The CDR3 has 13 amino acids. This chain's CDR3 is CASSPDRNYGYTF. The CDR3 DNA sequence: TGCGCCAGCAGCCCCGACAGAAACTATGGCTACACCTTC.

This chain connects TRBV7-9 to TRBJ1-3; weak D call: TRBD1 (5 bases). Germline CDR1 SEHNR, CDR2 FQNEAQ (reference sequence). Deletions cut 1 base from V and 0 bases from J, with 13 bases between. The CDR3 covers 17 residues. The CDR3 sequence is CASSLGGDGYSGNTIYF. The CDR3 DNA reads TGTGCCAGCAGCTTAGGGGGGGACGGTTACTCTGGAAACACCATATATTTT.

Comments on this clone: Other DNA sequences from this sample encode an identical CDR3 as well. The chain has TRBV13 and TRBJ1-2, with D perhaps matching TRBD1 (6 bases). This CDR3 spans 14 amino acids. Germline V gene data show CDR1 as PRHDT and CDR2 as FYEKMQ (reference sequence). Trimming cost V 1 base and J 1 base, with 7 bases left between them. CDR3 DNA sequence: TGTGCCAGCAGCTTAGTAGGGGGTAACTATGGCTACACCTTC. It specifies CASSLVGGNYGYTF.

Points on this clone: At one boundary the junction diverges from the germline segment, which might be a read error. V and J are TRBV7-7 and TRBJ2-1; 9 bases are shared with TRBD1. This CDR3 comprises 15 residues. Per the germline V gene, CDR1 is SSHAT and CDR2 is FNYEAQ (reference sequence). The chain's CDR3 is CASSEGQGPYNEQFF. As DNA, the CDR3 is TGTGCTAGCAGCGAGGGACAGGGACCCTACAATGAGCAGTTCTTC.

The chain couples TRBV4-2 to TRBJ2-3, with D possibly being TRBD2 (5 bases). Deletions cut 5 bases from V and 0 bases from J, with 12 bases between. This CDR3 has 15 amino acids. Germline CDR1 and CDR2: LGHNA and YNFKEQ. CDR3 protein: CASSSSLLSTDTQYF. The CDR3 DNA follows: TGTGCCAGCAGCTCTAGCCTCTTGAGCACAGATACGCAGTATTTT.

J is TRBJ1-2 and V is TRBV9, with 12 bases aligning to TRBD1. The CDR3 is 15 residues long. The germline CDR1 and CDR2 sequences are SGDLS and YYNGEE. V was clipped by 2 bases and J by 4 bases; unmatched bases: 3. The CDR3: CASSVGTGGTYGYTF. CDR3 DNA: TGTGCCAGCAGCGTCGGGACAGGGGGCACCTATGGCTACACCTTC.

The chain combines TRBV11-2 with TRBJ1-1, with TRBD1 matching 7 bases. The V and J ends lost 1 base and 0 bases, in that order; junction bases with no gene match: 5. The CDR3 extends over 16 amino acids. The V gene's germline CDR1 is SGHAT and CDR2 FQNNGV. CDR3 region: CASSLVGTEMNTEAFF. In nucleotides, the CDR3 is TGTGCCAGCAGCTTAGTTGGGACAGAAATGAACACTGAAGCTTTCTTT.

This chain joins TRBV7-8 and TRBJ2-7, with D possibly matching TRBD1 (5 bases). V lost 5 bases and J 0 bases, leaving 8 bases between the germline ends. Looked up from germline, CDR1 is SGHVS and CDR2 is FQNEAQ. The CDR3 spans 13 residues. CDR3: CASSDRYSYEQYF. CDR3 DNA sequence: TGTGCCAGCAGCGACAGATACTCCTACGAGCAGTACTTC.

The rearrangement links TRBV11-2 to TRBJ1-1; 8 bases match TRBD1. The CDR3 contains 13 residues. CDR1 is SGHAT, CDR2 FQNNGV, per germline. The V and J ends lost 5 bases and 7 bases, in that order; junction bases with no gene match: 6. The CDR3 DNA sequence: TGTGCCAGCAGCGTAGGACAGGGCTTTGAAGCTTTCTTT. This translates into CASSVGQGFEAFF.

This rearrangement joins TRBV25-1 to TRBJ1-4; 7 nucleotides align to TRBD1. The length of the CDR3 is 13 residues. In germline, CDR1 is MGHDK, CDR2 SYGVNS. V was clipped by 10 bases and J by 3 bases; unmatched bases: 5. The CDR3 DNA is TGTGCCACCCAGGGGGGTGCTAATGAAAAACTGTTTTTT. Protein sequence: CATQGGANEKLFF.

Points on this clone: This sample also contains other DNA sequences that code for the same CDR3. The chain combines TRBV9 with TRBJ2-1, with D uncertain. CDR3 length: 15 residues. V lost 2 bases and J lost 1, with 10 bases in between. Germline-derived CDR1 and CDR2 are SGDLS and YYNGEE. The chain's CDR3 is CASSVGSSSYNEQFF. DNA of the CDR3: TGTGCCAGCAGCGTCGGTTCCTCATCCTACAATGAGCAGTTCTTC.

The chain links TRBV13 to TRBJ2-3, with D perhaps TRBD2 (6 bases). CDR3 length: 13 amino acids. Trimming pared 7 bases from V and 2 bases from J, leaving 10 bases between. The germline V gene has CDR1 PRHDT and CDR2 FYEKMQ (reference sequence). The CDR3 nucleotides are TGTGCCAGCACCGGGGGAGACACAGATACGCAGTATTTT. Translating it yields CASTGGDTDTQYF.

The V gene is TRBV6-5, the J gene TRBJ2-3, with 10 bases that match TRBD2. J gave up 0 bases and V 6 bases, and 3 bases lay outside the gene matches. Germline CDR1 and CDR2: MNHEY and SVGAGI. The CDR3 runs to 15 residues. CDR3 DNA: TGTGCCAGCAGCAAACTAGCGGGGAGCACAGATACGCAGTATTTT. Residues: CASSKLAGSTDTQYF.

The chain uses TRBV2 and TRBJ2-3; perhaps TRBD2 as D (5 bases). Trimming cost V 3 bases and J 2 bases, with 9 bases left between them. CDR3 length: 14 amino acids. Germline V gives CDR1 SNHLY, CDR2 FYNNEI. The CDR3 DNA sequence: TGTGCCAGCAGTGACTTGGGAGCCACAGATACGCAGTATTTT. The encoded protein is CASSDLGATDTQYF. Drawing the rest from reference TRBV2 and TRBJ2-3, the complete variable domain is EPEVTQTPSHQVTQMGQEVILRCVPISNHLYFYWYRQILGQKVEFLVSFYNNEISEKSEIFDDQFSVERPDGSNFTLKIRSTKLEDSAMYFCASSDLGATDTQYFGPGTRLTVL.

The chain joins TRBV29-1 to TRBJ1-2; 7 bases agree with TRBD1. The CDR3 sequence is 15 residues long. Germline values: CDR1 SQVTM, CDR2 ANQGSEA. With 7 bases clipped from V and 2 bases from J, the junction kept 13 bases outside the gene matches. CDR3 bases: TGCAGCGCTCAACCCCCGGGACAGCCAAACTATGGCTACACCTTC. It yields the protein CSAQPPGQPNYGYTF. The whole variable domain, remainder taken from reference TRBV29-1 and TRBJ1-2, is SAVISQKPSRDICQRGTSLTIQCQVDSQVTMMFWYRQQPGQSLTLIATANQGSEATYESGFVIDKFPISRPNLTFSTLTVSNMSPEDSSIYLCSAQPPGQPNYGYTFGSGTRLTVV.

This chain links TRBV9 with TRBJ2-1; D is unclear. Deletions cut 0 bases from V and 9 bases from J, with 16 bases between. CDR3 length: 15 residues. Germline loops: CDR1 SGDLS, CDR2 YYNGEE. The CDR3 reads CASSVAQIPLGEQFF. The CDR3 DNA reads TGTGCCAGCAGCGTAGCCCAGATACCCCTTGGTGAGCAGTTCTTC.

The chain recombines TRBV12-5 with TRBJ1-6; possibly TRBD1 for D (6 bases). Germline V CDR1 and CDR2: LGHNT, FRNRAP. This CDR3 is built from 22 residues. V was trimmed by 1 base and J by 3 bases, leaving 28 bases between them. This chain's CDR3 is CASGLAVMISGEQGVYNSPLHF. The CDR3 DNA reads TGTGCTAGTGGTTTGGCCGTCATGATTAGTGGGGAACAGGGCGTCTATAATTCACCCCTCCACTTT.

The rearrangement links TRBV5-6 to TRBJ2-7, with 12 bases lining up with TRBD1. Trimming at V came to 4 bases and at J to 4 bases, leaving 3 bases not matched to a gene. Germline V lookup: CDR1 SGHDT, CDR2 YYEEEE. The CDR3 is made up of 14 amino acids. CDR3 in DNA: TGTGCCAGCAGCCCGGGACAGGGGGCGTACGAGCAGTACTTC. Its translation: CASSPGQGAYEQYF. Looking up the rest from reference TRBV5-6 and TRBJ2-7 gives the full variable domain: DAGVTQSPTHLIKTRGQQVTLRCSPKSGHDTVSWYQQALGQGPQFIFQYYEEEERQRGNFPDRFSGHQFPNYSSELNVNALLLGDSALYLCASSPGQGAYEQYFGPGTRLTVT.

The chain uses TRBV7-6 and TRBJ2-1; TRBD2 is a possible D gene (5 bases). Germline values: CDR1 SGHVS, CDR2 FNYEAQ. The CDR3 totals 16 residues. V shed 1 base and J shed 1 base, with 11 bases lying between them. The CDR3: CASSLGVGVSYNEQFF. DNA for the CDR3: TGTGCCAGCAGCTTAGGGGTCGGGGTATCCTACAATGAGCAGTTCTTC.

The rearrangement links TRBV14 to TRBJ2-3, with D tentatively TRBD2 (6 bases). Germline V gives CDR1 SGHDN, CDR2 FVKESK. CDR3 size: 15 residues. Deletions cut 3 bases from V and 0 bases from J, with 10 bases between. DNA for the CDR3: TGTGCCAGCAGCCATCCTAGCGCTAGCACAGATACGCAGTATTTT. Protein: CASSHPSASTDTQYF.

The chain carries TRBV19 and TRBJ2-7, with D tentatively TRBD2 (6 bases). V was shortened by 4 bases and J by 4 bases, with 11 bases between the two germline ends. The CDR3 sequence is 13 residues long. Germline loops: CDR1 LNHDA, CDR2 SQIVND (reference sequence). In DNA form, the CDR3 reads TGTGCCAGTAGTAGGGGGGAGATATACGAGCAGTACTTC. Protein product: CASSRGEIYEQYF.

Comment on this clone: A read error may account for a junction end that differs from germline. V and J are TRBV9 and TRBJ2-3, with TRBD2 identical over 9 bases. The CDR3 loop spans 15 amino acids. The germline V gene has CDR1 SGDLS and CDR2 YYNGEE. The CDR3 spells CASSVAGLAVASEDF. As DNA, the CDR3 is TGTGCCAGCAGCGTAGCGGGACTAGCCGTGGCGTCGGAGGATTTT.

This clone was seen once. At the DNA level, this CDR3 is encoded by other sequences in the same sample as well. This chain connects TRBV6-4 to TRBJ1-5; 8 positions agree with TRBD1. The CDR3 runs to 16 residues. Germline V gene sequence: CDR1 MRHNA, CDR2 SNTAGT. V trimming: 1 base; J trimming: 4 bases; junction bases outside the gene matches: 6. The CDR3 region has the DNA TGTGCCAGCAGTGACTTAGGACAGGGCACAAATCAGCCCCAGCATTTT. Amino acids: CASSDLGQGTNQPQHF.

This clone was recorded only once. The chain couples TRBV15 to TRBJ2-5, with 15 positions matching TRBD2. The CDR3 contains 19 residues. From germline, CDR1 is LNHNV and CDR2 YYDKDF (reference sequence). Losses at the gene ends were 5 bases for V and 2 bases for J; bases not matched to a gene: 12. As DNA, the CDR3 is TGTGCCACCAGCGGTCTCCGGACTAGCGGGGGGGCCTGGCAAGAGACCCAGTACTTC. Its translation: CATSGLRTSGGAWQETQYF.

V and J are TRBV6-5 and TRBJ2-7; 8 bases map to TRBD2. This CDR3 is 15 amino acids long. Germline values: CDR1 MNHEY, CDR2 SVGAGI. Trimming removed 10 bases from V and 7 bases from J; junction bases left unmatched: 18. The CDR3 is CATTVSGGQAGEQYF. DNA for the CDR3: TGTGCCACCACAGTTTCGGGAGGGCAAGCCGGGGAGCAGTACTTC.

V and J are TRBV9 and TRBJ2-1, with TRBD1 as a possible D gene (6 bases). The CDR3 spans 14 residues. Trimming took off 0 bases at V and 8 bases at J, with 12 bases between the two ends. Germline CDR1 is SGDLS and CDR2 is YYNGEE. CDR3 in amino acids: CASSVAQGSYEQFF. The CDR3 DNA sequence: TGTGCCAGCAGCGTAGCACAGGGTAGTTATGAGCAGTTCTTC. The whole variable domain, filled in from reference TRBV9 and TRBJ2-1, reads DSGVTQTPKHLITATGQRVTLRCSPRSGDLSVYWYQQSLDQGLQFLIQYYNGEERAKGNILERFSAQQFPDLHSELNLSSLELGDSALYFCASSVAQGSYEQFFGPGTRLTVL.

V and J are TRBV7-4 and TRBJ1-1, with 7 bases that match TRBD1. V lost 5 bases, J lost 1 base, and 22 bases stayed unmatched. The CDR3 consists of 20 residues. CDR1 and CDR2 (germline): SGHVT, SQSDAQ. The CDR3 DNA is TGTGCCAGCAGCCCGGGATTACAGGGGCTGTGTTTCAGGAAGAACACTGAAGCTTTCTTT. It codes for CASSPGLQGLCFRKNTEAFF.